These 13 T cell receptor beta chains were sequenced from one sample in a study of cytomegalovirus exposure and HLA in healthy donors. Measured with immunoSEQ multiplex PCR; TCRdb has only the in-frame clones, and not every one. Found here are roughly 65,000 clones, 85% to 95% of them singletons; the top ten hold approximately 5%. Specimen: PBMCs. The source is a man aged 18-30 years in good health and CMV-seropositive.

The gene calls are TRBV6-1 and TRBJ1-1, with D tentatively TRBD1 (5 bases). The CDR3 consists of 14 residues. Trimming removed 4 bases from V and 6 bases from J, with 15 bases in between. The germline V gene encodes CDR1 MNHNS and CDR2 SASEGT. DNA for the CDR3: TGTGCCAGCAGTGTCTCCCAGGGTCACGCTGAAGCTTTCTTT. Protein sequence: CASSVSQGHAEAFF.

J is TRBJ1-2 and V is TRBV5-6; 7 positions agree with TRBD1. The CDR3 loop spans 15 amino acids. Germline assignment: CDR1 SGHDT and CDR2 YYEEEE. J gave up 2 bases and V 4 bases, and 8 bases lay outside the gene matches. The CDR3 loop reads CASSREAGGNYGYTF. The CDR3 DNA sequence: TGTGCCAGCAGCCGAGAGGCAGGGGGGAACTATGGCTACACCTTC.

V is TRBV27 and J is TRBJ2-5, with 13 bases aligning to TRBD2. With V trimmed by 3 bases and J by 4 bases, 11 bases remained unmatched. Germline assignment: CDR1 MNHEY and CDR2 SMNVEV (reference sequence). CDR3 length: 18 residues. The CDR3 protein is CASSLAPPGLAGSETQYF. CDR3 DNA: TGTGCCAGCAGTTTGGCACCCCCGGGACTAGCGGGGTCAGAGACCCAGTACTTC.

V and J are TRBV5-4 and TRBJ1-1, with 7 bases matching TRBD1. With 0 bases clipped from V and 2 bases from J, the junction kept 10 bases outside the gene matches. The CDR3 contains 17 residues. Germline CDR1 reads SGHNT; CDR2 reads YYREEE (reference sequence). The chain's CDR3 is CASSLVQGIVLNTEAFF. DNA for the CDR3: TGTGCCAGCAGCTTGGTACAGGGGATTGTCCTTAACACTGAAGCTTTCTTT.

V gene TRBV12-2 combines with J gene TRBJ1-2; the table's D call, TRBD1, was not checked against the DNA. TRBV12-2 is annotated as a pseudogene. The CDR3 has 17 amino acids. The chain's CDR3 is CASRLVGQGRGKYGYTF. For the CDR3, the DNA is TGTGCAAGTCGCTTAGTCGGGCAGGGAAGAGGTAAGTATGGCTACACCTTC.

The table lists this clone with a count of one. This chain links TRBV30 with TRBJ2-7; TRBD1 agrees at 8 bases. J lost 4 bases, V lost 0 bases, and 5 bases had no gene match. There are 14 residues in the CDR3. Germline V gene lookup returns CDR1 GTSNPN and CDR2 SVGIG (reference sequence). The chain's CDR3 is CAWSVAGGGYEQYF. CDR3 nucleotides: TGTGCCTGGAGTGTAGCAGGGGGCGGTTACGAGCAGTACTTC.

The V and J genes are TRBV11-2 and TRBJ2-2, with 7 bases matching TRBD1. Germline trimming cut 2 bases from V and 2 bases from J; bases unmatched to any gene: 5. CDR1 and CDR2 from the germline V gene are SGHAT and FQNNGV. The CDR3 is made up of 16 amino acids. This CDR3 reads CASSLTGTVNTGELFF. CDR3 nucleotides: TGTGCCAGCAGCTTAACCGGGACAGTCAACACCGGGGAGCTGTTTTTT.

The rearrangement uses TRBV7-3 and TRBJ2-7; TRBD2 aligns across 11 bases. Germline V gene lookup returns CDR1 SGHTA and CDR2 FQGTGA. Trimming at V came to 0 bases and at J to 4 bases, leaving 5 bases not matched to a gene. This CDR3 spans 16 amino acids. The DNA for the CDR3 is TGTGCCAGCAGCTTAACGCTAGCGGGAGGTACTTACGAGCAGTACTTC. Its protein product is CASSLTLAGGTYEQYF.

The chain couples TRBV7-6 to TRBJ2-7, with 7 nucleotides matching TRBD1. Germline V gene sequence: CDR1 SGHVS, CDR2 FNYEAQ. CDR3 length: 15 amino acids. V gave up 5 bases and J gave up 5 bases; unmatched junction bases: 12. In DNA, the CDR3 is TGTGCCAGCAGCCAGAGGACAGGTTTAGTACACGAGCAGTACTTC. The encoded protein is CASSQRTGLVHEQYF.

The genes are TRBV6-1 and TRBJ2-3; 8 positions match TRBD1. Germline CDR1 and CDR2: MNHNS and SASEGT. The trim removed 2 bases at V and 4 bases at J, leaving 5 bases unmatched. The CDR3 has 15 residues. DNA for the CDR3: TGTGCCAGCAGTGAACGGGCAGGGGGCTCAGATACGCAGTATTTT. Translating it yields CASSERAGGSDTQYF.

The chain joins TRBV28 to TRBJ2-7, with 9 bases matching TRBD1. CDR3 size: 16 residues. Germline CDR1 is MDHEN and CDR2 is SYDVKM. Trimming cost V 6 bases and J 6 bases; bases outside gene matches: 15. CDR3 nucleotide sequence: TGTGCCAGCAGCCGAACCGGGACAGGGACCCTCAGCGAGCAGTACTTC. Its protein is CASSRTGTGTLSEQYF.

The V call is TRBV27, the J call TRBJ2-7; a possible D gene is TRBD1 (5 bases). There are 12 residues in the CDR3. The germline V gene has CDR1 MNHEY and CDR2 SMNVEV (reference sequence). With 9 bases removed from V and 2 bases from J, the gap between germline ends came to 11 bases. The CDR3 here is CARKDRPYEQYF. The CDR3 DNA is TGTGCCAGGAAAGACAGACCCTACGAGCAGTACTTC.

This chain connects TRBV7-6 to TRBJ2-7; weak D call: TRBD2 (6 bases). CDR1 SGHVS and CDR2 FNYEAQ come from the germline V gene. CDR3 length: 17 amino acids. V was pared by 2 bases and J by 3 bases, with 20 bases between. The CDR3 reads CASSLNRRREGLYEQYF. CDR3 nucleotide sequence: TGTGCCAGCAGCTTAAATAGGCGGCGGGAAGGCCTCTACGAGCAGTACTTC.